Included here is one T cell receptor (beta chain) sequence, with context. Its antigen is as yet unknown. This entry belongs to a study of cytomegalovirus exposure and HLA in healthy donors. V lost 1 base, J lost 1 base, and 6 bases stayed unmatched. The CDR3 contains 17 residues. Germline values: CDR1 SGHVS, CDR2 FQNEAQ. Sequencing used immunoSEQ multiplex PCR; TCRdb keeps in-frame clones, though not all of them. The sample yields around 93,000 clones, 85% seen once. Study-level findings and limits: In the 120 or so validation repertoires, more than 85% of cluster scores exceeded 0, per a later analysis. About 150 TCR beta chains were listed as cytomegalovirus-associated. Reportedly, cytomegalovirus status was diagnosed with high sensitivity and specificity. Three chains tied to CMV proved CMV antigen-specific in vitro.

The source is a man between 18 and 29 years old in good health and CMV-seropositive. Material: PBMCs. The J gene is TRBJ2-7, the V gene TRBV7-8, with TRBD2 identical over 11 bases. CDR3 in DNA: TGTGCCAGCAGCTTAGAGGGTAGCGGGAGGGCTTCCTACGAGCAGTACGTC. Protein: CASSLEGSGRASYEQYV.